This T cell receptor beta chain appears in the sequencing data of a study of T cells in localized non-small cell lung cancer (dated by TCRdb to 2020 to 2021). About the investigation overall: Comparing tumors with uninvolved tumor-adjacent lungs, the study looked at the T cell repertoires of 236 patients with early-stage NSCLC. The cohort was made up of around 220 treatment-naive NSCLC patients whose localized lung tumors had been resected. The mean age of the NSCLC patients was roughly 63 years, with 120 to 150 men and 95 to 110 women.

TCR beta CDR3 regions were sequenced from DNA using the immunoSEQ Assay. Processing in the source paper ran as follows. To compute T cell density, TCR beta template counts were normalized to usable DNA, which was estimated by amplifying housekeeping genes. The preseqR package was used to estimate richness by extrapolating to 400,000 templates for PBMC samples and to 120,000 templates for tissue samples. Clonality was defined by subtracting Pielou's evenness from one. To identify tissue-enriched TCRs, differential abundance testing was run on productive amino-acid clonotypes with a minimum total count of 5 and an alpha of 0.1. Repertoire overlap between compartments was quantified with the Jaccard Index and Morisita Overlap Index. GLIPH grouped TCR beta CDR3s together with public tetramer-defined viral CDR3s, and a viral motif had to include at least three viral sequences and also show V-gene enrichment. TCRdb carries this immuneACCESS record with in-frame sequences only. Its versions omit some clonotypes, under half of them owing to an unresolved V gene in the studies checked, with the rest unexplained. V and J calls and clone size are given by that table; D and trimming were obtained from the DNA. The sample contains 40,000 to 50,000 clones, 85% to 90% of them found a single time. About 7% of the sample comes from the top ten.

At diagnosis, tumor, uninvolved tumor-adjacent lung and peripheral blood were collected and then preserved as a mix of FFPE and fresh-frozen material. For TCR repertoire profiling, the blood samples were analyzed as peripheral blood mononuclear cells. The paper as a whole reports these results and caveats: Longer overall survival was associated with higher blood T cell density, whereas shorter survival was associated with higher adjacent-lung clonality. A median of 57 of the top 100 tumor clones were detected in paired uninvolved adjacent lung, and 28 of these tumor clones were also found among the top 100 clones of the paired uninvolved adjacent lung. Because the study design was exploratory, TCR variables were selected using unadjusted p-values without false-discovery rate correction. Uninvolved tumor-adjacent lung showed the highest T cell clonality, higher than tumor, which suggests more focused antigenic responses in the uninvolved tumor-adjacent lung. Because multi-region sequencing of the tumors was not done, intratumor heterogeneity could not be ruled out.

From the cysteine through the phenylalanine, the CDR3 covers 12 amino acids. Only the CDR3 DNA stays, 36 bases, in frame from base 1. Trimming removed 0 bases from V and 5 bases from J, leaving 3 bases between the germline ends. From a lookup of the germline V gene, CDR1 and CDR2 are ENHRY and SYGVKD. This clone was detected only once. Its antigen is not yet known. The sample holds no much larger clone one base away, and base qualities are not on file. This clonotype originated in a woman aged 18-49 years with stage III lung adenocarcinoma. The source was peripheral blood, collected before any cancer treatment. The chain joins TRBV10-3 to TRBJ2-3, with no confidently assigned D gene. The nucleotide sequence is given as TGTGCCATCAGTGAGTCGGGAGATACGCAGTATTTT. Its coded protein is CAISESGDTQYF.